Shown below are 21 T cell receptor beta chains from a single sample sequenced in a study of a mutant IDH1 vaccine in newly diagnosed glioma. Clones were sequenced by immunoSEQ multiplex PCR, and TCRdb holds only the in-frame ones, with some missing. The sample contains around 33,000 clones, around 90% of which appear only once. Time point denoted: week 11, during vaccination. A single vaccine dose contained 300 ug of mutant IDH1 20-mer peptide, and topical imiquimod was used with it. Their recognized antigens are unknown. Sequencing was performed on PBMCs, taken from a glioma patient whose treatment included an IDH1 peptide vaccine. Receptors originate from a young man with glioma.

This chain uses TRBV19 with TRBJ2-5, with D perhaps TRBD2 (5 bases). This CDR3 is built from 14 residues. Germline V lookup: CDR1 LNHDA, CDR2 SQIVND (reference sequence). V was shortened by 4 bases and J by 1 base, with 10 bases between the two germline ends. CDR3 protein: CASSNSAAQETQYF. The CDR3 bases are TGTGCCAGTAGTAATTCAGCGGCCCAAGAGACCCAGTACTTC.

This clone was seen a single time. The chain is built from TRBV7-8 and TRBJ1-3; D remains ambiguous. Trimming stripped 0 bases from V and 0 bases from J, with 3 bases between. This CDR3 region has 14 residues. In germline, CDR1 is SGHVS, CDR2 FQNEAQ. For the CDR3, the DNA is TGTGCCAGCAGCTTAGCAGCCTCTGGAAACACCATATATTTT. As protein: CASSLAASGNTIYF.

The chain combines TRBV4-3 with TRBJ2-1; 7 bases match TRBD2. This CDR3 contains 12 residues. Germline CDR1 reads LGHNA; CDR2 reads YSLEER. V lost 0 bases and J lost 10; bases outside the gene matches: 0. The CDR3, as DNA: TGCGCCAGCAGCCAAGAGGGGGGGGAGCAGTTCTTC. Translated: CASSQEGGEQFF.

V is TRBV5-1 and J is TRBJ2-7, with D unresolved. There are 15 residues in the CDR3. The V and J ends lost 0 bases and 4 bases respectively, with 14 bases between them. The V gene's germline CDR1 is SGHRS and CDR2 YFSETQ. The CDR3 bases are TGCGCCAGCAGCTTGGGTCGCGGAGAGAAATACGAGCAGTACTTC. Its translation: CASSLGRGEKYEQYF. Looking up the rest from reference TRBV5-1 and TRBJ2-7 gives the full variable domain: KAGVTQTPRYLIKTRGQQVTLSCSPISGHRSVSWYQQTPGQGLQFLFEYFSETQRNKGNFPGRFSGRQFSNSRSEMNVSTLELGDSALYLCASSLGRGEKYEQYFGPGTRLTVT.

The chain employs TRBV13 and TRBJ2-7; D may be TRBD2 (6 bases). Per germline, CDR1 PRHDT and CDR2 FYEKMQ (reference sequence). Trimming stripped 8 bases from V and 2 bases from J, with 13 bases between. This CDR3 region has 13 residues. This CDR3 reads CASRAGSTYEQYF. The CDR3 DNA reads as TGTGCCAGCCGGGCGGGATCAACCTACGAGCAGTACTTC.

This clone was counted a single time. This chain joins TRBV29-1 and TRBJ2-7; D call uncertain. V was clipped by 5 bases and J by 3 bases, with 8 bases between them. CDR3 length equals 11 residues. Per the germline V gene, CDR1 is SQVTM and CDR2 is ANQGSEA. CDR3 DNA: TGCAGCGTTTTATTGGGCTACGAGCAGTACTTC. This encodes CSVLLGYEQYF.

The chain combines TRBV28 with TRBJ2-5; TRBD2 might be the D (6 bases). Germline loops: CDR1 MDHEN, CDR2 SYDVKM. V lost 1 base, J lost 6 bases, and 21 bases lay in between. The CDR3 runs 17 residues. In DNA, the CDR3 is TGTGCCAGCAGTTTATCACGGAGGGGCAGGGCCGTGCAGACCCAGTACTTC. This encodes CASSLSRRGRAVQTQYF.

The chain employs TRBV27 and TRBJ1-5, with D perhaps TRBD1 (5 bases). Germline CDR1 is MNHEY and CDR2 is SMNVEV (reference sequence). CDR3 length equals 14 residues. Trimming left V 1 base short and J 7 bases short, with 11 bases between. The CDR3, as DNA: TGTGCCAGCAGTTTATTGGGGGGAGGCCAGCCCCAGCATTTT. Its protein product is CASSLLGGGQPQHF.

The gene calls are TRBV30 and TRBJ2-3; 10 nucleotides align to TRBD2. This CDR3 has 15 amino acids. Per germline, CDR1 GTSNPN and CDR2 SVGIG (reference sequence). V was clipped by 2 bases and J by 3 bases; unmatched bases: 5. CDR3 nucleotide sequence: TGTGCCTGGAGTAAGACGGGACTAGCGACAGATACGCAGTATTTT. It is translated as CAWSKTGLATDTQYF.

The CDR3 DNA sequence: TGCGCCAGCAGCTTGGCCCCAGCGGGAGGGCCGGAGACCCAGTACTTC. It encodes CASSLAPAGGPETQYF. The V gene is TRBV5-1, the J gene TRBJ2-5, with TRBD2 identical over 10 bases. Germline V gives CDR1 SGHRS, CDR2 YFSETQ. The CDR3 sequence is 16 residues long. V lost 0 bases to trimming and J lost 5 bases; unmatched junction nucleotides: 7.

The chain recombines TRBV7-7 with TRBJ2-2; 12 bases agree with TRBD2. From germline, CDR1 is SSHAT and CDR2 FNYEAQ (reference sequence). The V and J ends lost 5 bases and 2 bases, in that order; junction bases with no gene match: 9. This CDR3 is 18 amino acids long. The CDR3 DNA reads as TGTGCCAGCAGCCCAGAGGCTAGCGGGAGGGTAAACACCGGGGAGCTGTTTTTT. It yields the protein CASSPEASGRVNTGELFF.

CDR3: CASSQEKQGAYEQYF. CDR3 sequence (DNA): TGTGCCAGCAGCCAAGAGAAACAGGGGGCTTACGAGCAGTACTTC. The gene calls are TRBV4-2 and TRBJ2-7; the match to TRBD1 covers 9 bases. Trimming took 0 bases from V and 4 from J; bases not matched to a gene: 4. Germline-derived CDR1 and CDR2 are LGHNA and YNFKEQ. The length of the CDR3 is 15 residues.

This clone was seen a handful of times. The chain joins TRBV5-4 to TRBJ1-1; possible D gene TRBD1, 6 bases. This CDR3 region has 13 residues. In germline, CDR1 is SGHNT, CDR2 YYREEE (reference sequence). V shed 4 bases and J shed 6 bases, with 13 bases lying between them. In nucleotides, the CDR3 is TGTGCCAGCAGCCTGAGGGGGATCGCTGAAGCTTTCTTT. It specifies CASSLRGIAEAFF.

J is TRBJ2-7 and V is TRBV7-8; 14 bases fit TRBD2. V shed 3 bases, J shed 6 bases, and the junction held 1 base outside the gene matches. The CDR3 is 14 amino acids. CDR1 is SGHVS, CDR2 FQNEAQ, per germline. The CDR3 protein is CASSLGLAGAEQYF. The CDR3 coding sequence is TGTGCCAGCAGCTTGGGACTAGCGGGAGCCGAGCAGTACTTC.

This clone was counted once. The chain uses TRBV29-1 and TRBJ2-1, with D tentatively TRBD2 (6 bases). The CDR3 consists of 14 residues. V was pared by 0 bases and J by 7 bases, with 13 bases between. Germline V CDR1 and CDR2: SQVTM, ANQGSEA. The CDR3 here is CSVEEASGRNEQFF. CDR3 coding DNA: TGCAGCGTTGAAGAGGCTAGTGGGAGGAATGAGCAGTTCTTC.

The CDR3, as DNA: TGCGCCAGCAGCCATAACACAGGGGACTCTGGGGCCAACGTCCTGACTTTC. Translation: CASSHNTGDSGANVLTF. The chain combines TRBV4-3 with TRBJ2-6, with TRBD1 identical over 7 bases. J gave up 0 bases and V 3 bases, and 5 bases lay outside the gene matches. CDR1 is LGHNA and CDR2 is YSLEER in the germline V gene. The CDR3 is made up of 17 amino acids.

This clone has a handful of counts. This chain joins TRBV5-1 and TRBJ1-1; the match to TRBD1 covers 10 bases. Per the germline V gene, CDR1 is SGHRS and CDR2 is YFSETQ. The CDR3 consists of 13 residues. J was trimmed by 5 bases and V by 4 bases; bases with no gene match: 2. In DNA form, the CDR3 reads TGCGCCAGCAGCCGGACAGGGGGGACTGAAGCTTTCTTT. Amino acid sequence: CASSRTGGTEAFF.

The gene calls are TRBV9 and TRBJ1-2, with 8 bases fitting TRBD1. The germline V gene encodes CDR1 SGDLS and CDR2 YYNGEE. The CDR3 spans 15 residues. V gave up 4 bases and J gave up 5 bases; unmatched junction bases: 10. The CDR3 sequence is CASSPHWTGRYGYTF. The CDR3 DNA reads TGTGCCAGCAGCCCACACTGGACAGGGAGGTATGGCTACACCTTC.

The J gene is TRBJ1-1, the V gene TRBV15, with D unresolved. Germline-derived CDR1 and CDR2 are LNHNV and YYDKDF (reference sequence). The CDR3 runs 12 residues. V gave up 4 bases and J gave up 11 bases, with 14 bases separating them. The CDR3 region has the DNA TGTGCCACCAGCACGTCGGCCCCGGCGGCTTTCTTT. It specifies CATSTSAPAAFF.

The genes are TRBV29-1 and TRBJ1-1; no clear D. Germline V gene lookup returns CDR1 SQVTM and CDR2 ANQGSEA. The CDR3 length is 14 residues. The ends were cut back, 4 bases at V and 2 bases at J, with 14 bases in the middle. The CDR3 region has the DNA TGCAGCGTTGGGCTAACCGGAGGAAACACTGAAGCTTTCTTT. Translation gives CSVGLTGGNTEAFF.

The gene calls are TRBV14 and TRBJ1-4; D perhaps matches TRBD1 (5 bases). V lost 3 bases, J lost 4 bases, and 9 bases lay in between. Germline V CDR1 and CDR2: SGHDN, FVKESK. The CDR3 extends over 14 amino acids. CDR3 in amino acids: CASSHGAHNEKLFF. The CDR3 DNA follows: TGTGCCAGCAGCCACGGGGCCCATAATGAAAAACTGTTTTTT.